A selection of T cell receptor beta chains follows, all from one sample in a study of brain T cells in children with intractable seizures. The method was immunoSEQ multiplex PCR; TCRdb's version includes in-frame clones alone and lacks a portion of them. This sample yields 110,000 or so clones, of which approximately 94% are seen a single time; around 4% belongs to the top ten. The sequenced sample was peripheral blood, obtained at surgery. Every receptor here comes from a boy under two years old with hemimegalencephaly and intractable seizures. Each CDR3 is given with its conserved first and last residue. The D gene is left open where the match is weak. Expanded clones get a size class; other rows say once, few or many, or leave the size out.

V gene	clone size	J gene	D gene	CDR3 protein	CDR3 DNA
TRBV11-3	-	TRBJ2-2	-	CASSAEGTGELFF	TGTGCCAGCAGCGCGGAGGGTACCGGGGAGCTGTTTTTT
TRBV11-2	-	TRBJ2-7	-	CASSLVSYEQYF	TGTGCCAGCAGCTTAGTATCCTACGAGCAGTACTTC
TRBV19	-	TRBJ1-1	-	CASRIQGPNTEAFF	TGTGCCAGTAGAATCCAGGGTCCAAACACTGAAGCTTTCTTT
TRBV6-5	once	TRBJ2-7	TRBD2	CASSSPGLRYEQYF	TGTGCCAGCAGTTCCCCGGGACTACGCTACGAGCAGTACTTC
TRBV11-2	-	TRBJ2-7	-	CASSLGRVSPGYEQYF	TGTGCCAGCAGCCTAGGCAGGGTAAGCCCCGGCTACGAGCAGTACTTC
TRBV28	-	TRBJ1-4	-	CATQQGGGEKLFF	TGTGCCACCCAACAGGGTGGAGGAGAAAAACTGTTTTTT
TRBV7-9	-	TRBJ1-1	-	CASSPQVAGAEAFF	TGTGCCAGCAGCCCGCAGGTCGCAGGGGCTGAAGCTTTCTTT
TRBV9	-	TRBJ2-7	TRBD2	CASSVSASGSYEQYF	TGTGCCAGCAGCGTAAGTGCTAGCGGGTCCTACGAGCAGTACTTC
TRBV7-2	-	TRBJ2-7	-	CASRDSIAEQYF	TGTGCCAGCAGGGACAGTATTGCGGAGCAGTACTTC
TRBV18	-	TRBJ2-4	-	CASSSLGGISIRDIQYF	TGTGCCAGCTCATCTTTAGGCGGGATATCAATTAGGGACATTCAGTACTTC
TRBV9	-	TRBJ2-5	-	CASSVALEETQYF	TGTGCCAGCAGCGTAGCTTTGGAAGAGACCCAGTACTTC
TRBV29-1	-	TRBJ1-1	TRBD1	CSVGPLRRDRGRSGEAFF	TGCAGCGTTGGCCCTTTGAGAAGGGACAGGGGGCGGTCAGGTGAAGCTTTCTTT
TRBV6-6	-	TRBJ2-5	TRBD2	CATGLAGTQETQYF	TGTGCCACCGGACTAGCGGGAACCCAAGAGACCCAGTACTTC
TRBV29-1	-	TRBJ2-7	-	CSVVGLAGSYEQYF	TGCAGCGTTGTCGGGCTAGCAGGTTCCTACGAGCAGTACTTC
TRBV21-1	few	TRBJ1-3	-	CASTVEGTSGNTIYF	TGTGCCAGCACCGTAGAGGGGACCTCTGGAAACACCATATATTTT
TRBV11-2	-	TRBJ2-2	-	CASSLMSGSTGELFF	TGTGCCAGCAGCTTAATGTCGGGGTCCACCGGGGAGCTGTTTTTT
TRBV21-1	-	TRBJ2-7	-	CASSKRRQGPDEQYF	TGTGCCAGCAGCAAAAGGAGACAGGGTCCCGACGAGCAGTACTTC